These T cell receptor beta chains were read from a single sample in a study of a mutant IDH1 vaccine in newly diagnosed glioma. The antigens of these receptors remain unknown. Clones were sequenced by immunoSEQ multiplex PCR, and TCRdb holds only the in-frame ones, with some missing. This table holds about 60,000 clones, roughly nine tenths found once. The specimen was PBMCs, collected from a glioma patient whose treatment included an IDH1 peptide vaccine. The receptors were gathered from a man aged 40-49 years with glioma. The CDR3 runs from the conserved cysteine through the conserved F or W. A D gene is named only where the DNA matches it firmly. Only some rows state a clone size, as once, few, many or a class for expanded clones.

J gene: TRBJ2-1
V gene: TRBV6-4
D gene: -
clone size: once
CDR3 protein: CASSVSLAGREQFF
CDR3 DNA: TGTGCCAGCAGTGTGTCCCTAGCAGGGCGTGAGCAGTTCTTC

J gene: TRBJ2-3
V gene: TRBV6-5
D gene: -
clone size: once
CDR3 protein: CASSLKGVTQYF
CDR3 DNA: TGTGCCAGCAGTTTAAAGGGGGTTACGCAGTATTTT

J gene: TRBJ1-4
V gene: TRBV27
D gene: -
clone size: -
CDR3 protein: CASRDPGREKLFF
CDR3 DNA: TGTGCCAGCCGAGATCCAGGGAGGGAAAAACTGTTTTTT

J gene: TRBJ2-7
V gene: TRBV11-1
D gene: TRBD2
clone size: -
CDR3 protein: CASSLFGTTYEQYF
CDR3 DNA: TGTGCCAGCAGCTTATTCGGGACTACCTACGAGCAGTACTTC

J gene: TRBJ2-3
V gene: TRBV4-3
D gene: -
clone size: once
CDR3 protein: CASSAQGGPSTDTQYF
CDR3 DNA: TGCGCCAGCAGCGCGCAAGGGGGACCTAGCACAGATACGCAGTATTTT

J gene: TRBJ2-5
V gene: TRBV6-5
D gene: -
clone size: -
CDR3 protein: CATTVPWGAQYF
CDR3 DNA: TGTGCCACCACCGTACCTTGGGGGGCCCAGTACTTC

J gene: TRBJ2-5
V gene: TRBV20-1
D gene: -
clone size: -
CDR3 protein: CSASKGETQYF
CDR3 DNA: TGCAGTGCTAGTAAGGGAGAGACCCAGTACTTC

J gene: TRBJ1-5
V gene: TRBV2
D gene: -
clone size: few
CDR3 protein: CASSDAGRVPTYSNQPQHF
CDR3 DNA: TGTGCCAGCAGTGATGCAGGGAGGGTGCCCACCTATAGCAATCAGCCCCAGCATTTT

J gene: TRBJ2-3
V gene: TRBV2
D gene: TRBD2
clone size: -
CDR3 protein: CASKSGLHTDTQYF
CDR3 DNA: TGTGCCAGCAAATCGGGACTACACACAGATACGCAGTATTTT

J gene: TRBJ2-1
V gene: TRBV27
D gene: -
clone size: -
CDR3 protein: CASSLSPQPYNEQFF
CDR3 DNA: TGTGCCAGCAGTTTATCTCCGCAGCCCTACAATGAGCAGTTCTTC

J gene: TRBJ1-5
V gene: TRBV5-1
D gene: TRBD1
clone size: -
CDR3 protein: CASSPRTGGDQPQHF
CDR3 DNA: TGCGCCAGCAGCCCCCGGACAGGGGGCGATCAGCCCCAGCATTTT

J gene: TRBJ2-2
V gene: TRBV23-1
D gene: -
clone size: once
CDR3 protein: CASSQGGTGELFF
CDR3 DNA: TGCGCCAGCAGTCAAGGGGGAACCGGGGAGCTGTTTTTT

J gene: TRBJ1-2
V gene: TRBV20-1
D gene: -
clone size: -
CDR3 protein: CSARIGSGYTF
CDR3 DNA: TGCAGTGCGCGTATAGGATCTGGCTACACCTTC

J gene: TRBJ2-7
V gene: TRBV29-1
D gene: -
clone size: -
CDR3 protein: CSVRLGSVYEQYF
CDR3 DNA: TGCAGCGTTCGTCTAGGTAGCGTCTACGAGCAGTACTTC

J gene: TRBJ2-7
V gene: TRBV6-6
D gene: -
clone size: few
CDR3 protein: CASSPISGVYYEQYF
CDR3 DNA: TGTGCCAGCAGTCCAATATCGGGGGTGTACTACGAGCAGTACTTC

J gene: TRBJ2-1
V gene: TRBV2
D gene: -
clone size: -
CDR3 protein: CASSFTRNEQFF
CDR3 DNA: TGTGCCAGCAGCTTTACTAGGAATGAGCAGTTCTTC

J gene: TRBJ1-2
V gene: TRBV19
D gene: -
clone size: -
CDR3 protein: CASSARVYDYGYTF
CDR3 DNA: TGTGCCAGTAGTGCTCGGGTTTATGACTATGGCTACACCTTC

J gene: TRBJ2-2
V gene: TRBV9
D gene: -
clone size: -
CDR3 protein: CASSVVDLAEGTGELFF
CDR3 DNA: TGTGCCAGCAGCGTAGTTGATTTAGCGGAAGGGACCGGGGAGCTGTTTTTT

J gene: TRBJ2-1
V gene: TRBV7-9
D gene: -
clone size: -
CDR3 protein: CASSLPYFNEQFF
CDR3 DNA: TGTGCCAGCAGCCTTCCCTACTTCAATGAGCAGTTCTTC

J gene: TRBJ2-1
V gene: TRBV19
D gene: TRBD2
clone size: -
CDR3 protein: CASSPGTSGQPEQFF
CDR3 DNA: TGTGCCAGTAGTCCCGGGACTAGCGGGCAACCTGAGCAGTTCTTC

J gene: TRBJ1-1
V gene: TRBV6-6
D gene: TRBD1
clone size: -
CDR3 protein: CASRDPGQGGTEAFF
CDR3 DNA: TGTGCCAGCAGAGACCCGGGACAGGGGGGCACTGAAGCTTTCTTT

J gene: TRBJ2-5
V gene: TRBV18
D gene: -
clone size: -
CDR3 protein: CASSPGETQYF
CDR3 DNA: TGTGCCAGCTCGCCGGGGGAGACCCAGTACTTC

J gene: TRBJ2-3
V gene: TRBV7-2
D gene: -
clone size: -
CDR3 protein: CASSLAGGTDTQYF
CDR3 DNA: TGTGCCAGCAGCTTAGCGGGCGGCACAGATACGCAGTATTTT

J gene: TRBJ2-7
V gene: TRBV7-7
D gene: TRBD2
clone size: -
CDR3 protein: CASSHLAGGPDEQYF
CDR3 DNA: TGTGCCAGCAGCCATCTAGCGGGAGGGCCTGACGAGCAGTACTTC

J gene: TRBJ2-7
V gene: TRBV27
D gene: -
clone size: -
CDR3 protein: CATNVPGGYEQYF
CDR3 DNA: TGTGCCACCAACGTTCCAGGGGGGTACGAGCAGTACTTC

J gene: TRBJ1-5
V gene: TRBV4-1
D gene: -
clone size: -
CDR3 protein: CASSQAPRQPQHF
CDR3 DNA: TGCGCCAGCAGCCAAGCCCCCCGGCAGCCCCAGCATTTT

J gene: TRBJ2-3
V gene: TRBV11-3
D gene: -
clone size: -
CDR3 protein: CASSGRAGTDTQYF
CDR3 DNA: TGTGCCAGCAGCGGGCGGGCCGGCACAGATACGCAGTATTTT

J gene: TRBJ2-7
V gene: TRBV5-4
D gene: -
clone size: -
CDR3 protein: CASSLASSHEQYF
CDR3 DNA: TGTGCCAGCAGCTTGGCTAGCTCCCACGAGCAGTACTTC

J gene: TRBJ1-2
V gene: TRBV6-6
D gene: -
clone size: -
CDR3 protein: CASSYQGIHYTF
CDR3 DNA: TGTGCCAGCAGTTACCAGGGTATTCACTACACCTTC

J gene: TRBJ2-1
V gene: TRBV4-1
D gene: TRBD2
clone size: -
CDR3 protein: CASSQDGLAGYNEQFF
CDR3 DNA: TGCGCCAGCAGCCAAGATGGGCTAGCGGGCTACAATGAGCAGTTCTTC

J gene: TRBJ1-1
V gene: TRBV19
D gene: -
clone size: -
CDR3 protein: CASSGTVMNTEAFF
CDR3 DNA: TGTGCCAGTAGCGGGACGGTAATGAACACTGAAGCTTTCTTT

J gene: TRBJ2-3
V gene: TRBV9
D gene: -
clone size: -
CDR3 protein: CASSAHPRENTDTQYF
CDR3 DNA: TGTGCCAGCAGCGCCCATCCCCGGGAAAACACAGATACGCAGTATTTT

J gene: TRBJ1-1
V gene: TRBV9
D gene: -
clone size: -
CDR3 protein: CASSVAGNTEAFF
CDR3 DNA: TGTGCCAGCAGCGTAGCAGGGAACACTGAAGCTTTCTTT

J gene: TRBJ2-2
V gene: TRBV5-6
D gene: -
clone size: few
CDR3 protein: CASSPGPREGELFF
CDR3 DNA: TGTGCCAGCAGCCCGGGACCCCGTGAGGGGGAGCTGTTTTTT

J gene: TRBJ2-1
V gene: TRBV5-1
D gene: TRBD2
clone size: -
CDR3 protein: CASSLGAGRAYNEQFF
CDR3 DNA: TGCGCCAGCAGCTTGGGGGCAGGGAGGGCCTACAATGAGCAGTTCTTC

J gene: TRBJ2-5
V gene: TRBV4-1
D gene: -
clone size: -
CDR3 protein: CASSQDSLGQYQETQYF
CDR3 DNA: TGCGCCAGCAGCCAAGATTCATTAGGGCAGTACCAAGAGACCCAGTACTTC

J gene: TRBJ2-2
V gene: TRBV9
D gene: TRBD1
clone size: -
CDR3 protein: CASSRTGGRTGELFF
CDR3 DNA: TGTGCCAGCAGTAGAACAGGGGGCCGGACCGGGGAGCTGTTTTTT

J gene: TRBJ2-7
V gene: TRBV9
D gene: TRBD2
clone size: -
CDR3 protein: CASSVYPSGTYEQYF
CDR3 DNA: TGTGCCAGCAGCGTATACCCTAGCGGGACCTACGAGCAGTACTTC

J gene: TRBJ2-5
V gene: TRBV29-1
D gene: TRBD2
clone size: -
CDR3 protein: CSVYGRAEETQYF
CDR3 DNA: TGCAGCGTTTACGGGAGGGCCGAGGAGACCCAGTACTTC

J gene: TRBJ1-4
V gene: TRBV27
D gene: TRBD1
clone size: -
CDR3 protein: CASSVSTGVVEKLFF
CDR3 DNA: TGTGCCAGCAGTGTCTCAACAGGGGTGGTGGAAAAACTGTTTTTT

J gene: TRBJ1-2
V gene: TRBV4-2
D gene: -
clone size: -
CDR3 protein: CASSQGLESSSYGYTF
CDR3 DNA: TGTGCCAGCAGCCAAGGCCTGGAGTCCTCCTCCTATGGCTACACCTTC

J gene: TRBJ2-5
V gene: TRBV27
D gene: TRBD1
clone size: -
CDR3 protein: CASRRTGRELRETQYF
CDR3 DNA: TGTGCCAGCAGGAGGACAGGGAGAGAGCTTAGAGAGACCCAGTACTTC

J gene: TRBJ2-7
V gene: TRBV6-5
D gene: TRBD2
clone size: -
CDR3 protein: CASSYSGRAYEQYF
CDR3 DNA: TGTGCCAGCAGTTACAGCGGGAGGGCCTACGAGCAGTACTTC

J gene: TRBJ2-7
V gene: TRBV2
D gene: -
clone size: -
CDR3 protein: CASTRGTNYEQYF
CDR3 DNA: TGTGCCAGCACGAGGGGTACCAACTACGAGCAGTACTTC

J gene: TRBJ2-7
V gene: TRBV19
D gene: TRBD2
clone size: -
CDR3 protein: CASATGLAGAYEQYF
CDR3 DNA: TGTGCCAGTGCCACGGGACTAGCGGGCGCCTACGAGCAGTACTTC

J gene: TRBJ2-1
V gene: TRBV27
D gene: TRBD2
clone size: -
CDR3 protein: CASTTGLAGVSDNEQFF
CDR3 DNA: TGTGCCAGCACCACGGGACTAGCGGGAGTATCGGACAATGAGCAGTTCTTC

J gene: TRBJ2-5
V gene: TRBV6-5
D gene: -
clone size: -
CDR3 protein: CASSYSKLASQETQYF
CDR3 DNA: TGTGCCAGCAGTTACTCGAAACTTGCCAGTCAAGAGACCCAGTACTTC

J gene: TRBJ1-4
V gene: TRBV9
D gene: -
clone size: once
CDR3 protein: CASLATNEKLFF
CDR3 DNA: TGTGCCAGCTTAGCAACTAATGAAAAACTGTTTTTT

J gene: TRBJ1-3
V gene: TRBV4-1
D gene: -
clone size: once
CDR3 protein: CASSPFPPGSGNTIYF
CDR3 DNA: TGCGCCAGCAGCCCCTTTCCACCCGGCTCTGGAAACACCATATATTTT